One TCR beta chain is described in this entry. V was pared by 8 bases and J by 5 bases, with 7 bases of the junction left unmatched. CDR1 LNHDA and CDR2 SQIVND come from the germline V gene (reference sequence). The CDR3 has 14 amino acids. This entry belongs to a study of shared T cell receptors in the human thymus. Clones were read by immunoSEQ multiplex PCR, and TCRdb kept only the in-frame ones, dropping some. The data contain 630,000 or so clones, more than 75% of them singletons. The sample was also linked to a second study, of human thymus T cells. According to that study: Donors consisted of healthy Finnish infants (having corrective surgery for congenital heart defects). Surgeons resected thymus tissue during corrective heart surgery. Thymic and blood repertoires appeared to carry a bias in their V and J gene usage. Thymic repertoires from unrelated individuals overlapped highly, related research reported.

Sequenced: thymocytes. This TCR derives from a boy younger than two with a congenital heart defect. This sequence joins TRBV19 and TRBJ2-2; 8 nucleotides match TRBD2. Here the CDR3 reads CASRPSGSTGELFF. CDR3 DNA: TGTGCCAGTCGTCCTAGCGGGTCAACCGGGGAGCTGTTTTTT. The whole variable domain, remainder taken from reference TRBV19 and TRBJ2-2, is DGGITQSPKYLFRKEGQNVTLSCEQNLNHDAMYWYRQDPGQGLRLIYYSQIVNDFQKGDIAEGYSVSREKKESFPLTVTSAQKNPTAFYLCASRPSGSTGELFFGEGSRLTVL.